The 10 T cell receptor beta chains below were found in one sample sequenced in a study of radiotherapy plus CTLA-4 blockade in lung cancer. Sequencing used immunoSEQ multiplex PCR; TCRdb keeps in-frame clones, though not all of them. Of more than 90,000 clones in the sample, 88% were seen once. The input for sequencing was peripheral blood, taken from a patient treated with radiotherapy plus ipilimumab. These TCRs come from a human donor with non-small cell lung cancer that progressed on radiotherapy plus ipilimumab.

DNA of the CDR3: TGTGCCAGCAGCTTTGGACATGCTGGAAACACCATATATTTT. Translating gives CASSFGHAGNTIYF. The chain recombines TRBV7-2 with TRBJ1-3; possibly TRBD1 for D (5 bases). V was trimmed by 3 bases and J by 2 bases, leaving 8 bases between them. There are 14 residues in the CDR3. The V gene's germline CDR1 is SGHTA and CDR2 FQGNSA. The variable domain in full, completed from reference TRBV7-2 and TRBJ1-3, reads GAGVSQSPSNKVTEKGKDVELRCDPISGHTALYWYRQSLGQGLEFLIYFQGNSAPDKSGLPSDRFSAERTGGSVSTLTIQRTQQEDSAVYLCASSFGHAGNTIYFGEGSWLTVV.

This clone appeared a single time. The V call is TRBV27, the J call TRBJ2-3; the D gene is possibly TRBD1 (6 bases). Germline V lookup: CDR1 MNHEY, CDR2 SMNVEV (reference sequence). V shed 8 bases and J shed 5 bases, with 14 bases lying between them. The CDR3 totals 13 residues. The DNA for the CDR3 is TGTGCCAGCTTCGCTAGAGGGGGAGATACGCAGTATTTT. Its translation: CASFARGGDTQYF.

The chain has TRBV6-5 and TRBJ2-1, with D perhaps matching TRBD2 (6 bases). V was trimmed by 6 bases and J by 12 bases, leaving 24 bases between them. The CDR3 runs 15 residues. The V gene's germline CDR1 is MNHEY and CDR2 SVGAGI. The CDR3 coding sequence is TGTGCCAGCAGCGGGAGCCTGGCCCCTGCAGGTGGGCAGTTCTTC. Protein sequence: CASSGSLAPAGGQFF.

The chain couples TRBV5-1 to TRBJ2-3; 13 bases align to TRBD2. CDR1 is SGHRS, CDR2 YFSETQ, per germline. The CDR3 runs to 18 residues. J gave up 2 bases and V 0 bases, and 6 bases lay outside the gene matches. The CDR3 here is CASSLGPGLAGVTDTQYF. The CDR3 nucleotides are TGCGCCAGCAGCTTGGGCCCCGGACTAGCGGGAGTCACAGATACGCAGTATTTT.

The V call is TRBV7-9, the J call TRBJ2-2; no clear D. The CDR3 has 14 residues. Between the trimmed V and J ends, which lost 5 bases and 1 base, there was a span of 8 bases. CDR1 is SEHNR and CDR2 is FQNEAQ in the germline V gene (reference sequence). In DNA, the CDR3 is TGTGCCAGCAGCCCATATAGGAACACCGGGGAGCTGTTTTTT. This codes for CASSPYRNTGELFF.

This clone was observed a few times. The V gene is TRBV7-9, the J gene TRBJ2-7, with D hard to call. The V gene's germline CDR1 is SEHNR and CDR2 FQNEAQ (reference sequence). Deletions cut 5 bases from V and 2 bases from J, with 7 bases between. This CDR3 comprises 12 residues. CDR3 nucleotides: TGTGCCAGCAGCCATCCCCCCTACGAGCAGTACTTC. Translating it yields CASSHPPYEQYF.

This clone is a singleton in its sample. The chain joins TRBV18 to TRBJ2-7, with 12 bases aligning to TRBD1. The CDR3 contains 14 residues. Looked up from germline, CDR1 is KGHSH and CDR2 is LQKENI. Losses at the gene ends were 3 bases for V and 7 bases for J; bases not matched to a gene: 4. This chain's CDR3 is CASSPGQGAEEQYF. In DNA form, the CDR3 reads TGTGCCAGCTCACCGGGACAGGGGGCCGAAGAGCAGTACTTC.

V is TRBV18 and J is TRBJ2-1; 9 bases are shared with TRBD2. CDR3 length equals 14 residues. Trimming at V came to 4 bases and at J to 4 bases, leaving 2 bases not matched to a gene. Germline V gene sequence: CDR1 KGHSH, CDR2 LQKENI. The CDR3 sequence is CASSRAGGYNEQFF. For the CDR3, the DNA is TGTGCCAGCTCACGCGCGGGGGGGTACAATGAGCAGTTCTTC. Together with reference TRBV18 and TRBJ2-1, the CDR3 gives the full variable domain: NAGVMQNPRHLVRRRGQEARLRCSPMKGHSHVYWYRQLPEEGLKFMVYLQKENIIDESGMPKERFSAEFPKEGPSILRIQQVVRGDSAAYFCASSRAGGYNEQFFGPGTRLTVL.

This clone was counted once. The chain recombines TRBV9 with TRBJ1-3; D uncertain. Germline V CDR1 and CDR2: SGDLS, YYNGEE. The CDR3 runs 17 residues. V dropped 0 bases and J dropped 0 bases, with 13 bases sitting between them. The CDR3 sequence: CASSVGTSAFSGNTIYF. The CDR3 DNA is TGTGCCAGCAGCGTAGGGACGTCCGCATTCTCTGGAAACACCATATATTTT.

V usage is TRBV27 and J usage is TRBJ2-1; maybe TRBD2 (6 bases). Germline loops: CDR1 MNHEY, CDR2 SMNVEV (reference sequence). Trimming stripped 0 bases from V and 0 bases from J, with 12 bases between. The CDR3 totals 17 residues. CDR3 region: CASSLSSRLGSYNEQFF. CDR3 nucleotides: TGTGCCAGCAGTTTATCGTCCAGACTAGGCTCCTACAATGAGCAGTTCTTC.